Sequencing of this T cell receptor beta chain was carried out in a study of cytomegalovirus exposure and HLA in healthy donors. Study findings and constraints: A classifier reportedly called cytomegalovirus status with high sensitivity and specificity. Near-uniform donor sequencing depth was presumed by presence/absence analyses.

This clone has a handful of counts. Its antigen is not identified. Distinct nucleotide sequences in the sample also encode this CDR3. Both 60 Vbeta primers and 13 Jbeta primers went into the PCR. Here immunoSEQ multiplex PCR was the method, and the copy in TCRdb shows in-frame clones only, minus some. The sample carries 110,000 to 150,000 clones, about 80% recorded once. CDR1 and CDR2 from the germline V gene are KGHSH and LQKENI. The CDR3 totals 15 residues. V lost 2 bases and J 0 bases, leaving 10 bases between the germline ends. V usage is TRBV18 and J usage is TRBJ1-1; a possible D gene is TRBD1 (5 bases). This sequence originates from a man aged 35 to 55 in good health and CMV-seronegative. The sequenced sample was PBMCs. CDR3 sequence (DNA): TGTGCCAGCTCACCAACAGGAATGATGAACACTGAAGCTTTCTTT. This sequence encodes CASSPTGMMNTEAFF.